The TCR beta chain described here comes from a study of T cell clonotyping in hematopoietic cell transplantation. Using immunoSEQ multiplex PCR, the repertoire was profiled, and TCRdb retains in-frame clones only, with some absent. Here the sample spans 25,000 to 35,000 clones, approximately 94% being singletons. The junction had 4 bases not matched to a gene; V was cut back by 3 bases and J by 2 bases. The CDR3 length is 15 residues. The germline CDR1 and CDR2 sequences are LNHNV and YYDKDF (reference sequence). The receptor comes from a man over 45 in good health. Some clones in this sample may be carry-over from other donors' samples. The J gene is TRBJ1-5, the V gene TRBV15; 7 bases line up with TRBD1. Material for sequencing was peripheral blood mononuclear cells. The CDR3, as DNA: TGTGCCACCAGCAGCACAGGGGAGCGCAATCAGCCCCAGCATTTT. It encodes CATSSTGERNQPQHF.